The sequence of this T cell receptor (beta chain) was determined in a study of CD8 T cells in Susac syndrome. Random hexamers served to reverse transcribe roughly 0.45 to 1 ug RNA. Across 54 Vbeta and 13 Jbeta, TCR beta CDR3 was amplified with immunoSEQ multiplex PCR. TCRdb processed the immunoSEQ multiplex PCR reads anew with MiXCR; each CDR3 protein has one entry. The sample shows approximately 170,000 distinct CDR3 sequences, over 85% of them seen only once. The CDR3 is 14 residues long. V lost 7 bases, J lost 1 base, and 6 bases stayed unmatched. CDR1 and CDR2 (germline): MNHEY, SVGEGT. TCR beta was sequenced from blood CD8+ and CD4+ T cells.

The sequenced sample consisted of CD4+ T cells from PBMCs. The genes are TRBV6-2 or TRBV6-3 and TRBJ1-2; 7 bases map to TRBD1. This clonotype originated in a human donor in good health. CDR3 sequence (DNA): TGTGCCAGCACTCCCCGACAGGGTAACTATGGCTACACCTTC. Its protein product is CASTPRQGNYGYTF.